The subject of this entry is one T cell receptor (beta chain). Method: immunoSEQ multiplex PCR; TCRdb's copy keeps in-frame clones and lacks some. The sample lists about 370,000 clones, about 90% occurring once. The sample belongs to a study of blood T cell repertoires in COVID-19. At the level of the study: The samples span acute and convalescent COVID-19 from the United States, Italy and Spain.

The sequence came from a woman aged 25 to 45 with COVID-19, enrolled during active disease. Sequencing was done on a sample of peripheral blood.

The CDR3 nucleotides are TGTGCCAGCCGCCTTGCGGGGGCGCGTACCGGGGAGCTGTTTTTT. It yields the protein CASRLAGARTGELFF. The chain links TRBV5-4 to TRBJ2-2; D might be TRBD2 (7 bases). This CDR3 has 15 amino acids. Per the germline V gene, CDR1 is SGHNT and CDR2 is YYREEE (reference sequence). The germline V and J ends were trimmed by 7 bases and 5 bases, with 18 bases remaining between them.